The clone carrying this T cell receptor (beta chain) was seen a handful of times. Survey-level resolution applied to immunoSEQ assay v3.0. Generated by immunoSEQ multiplex PCR, the TCRdb table keeps only in-frame clones and is missing some. The sample has 15,000 to 20,000 clones; almost 90% are singletons. The record originates from a study of long-term antiretroviral therapy in people with HIV. There are 13 residues in the CDR3. V lost 0 bases to trimming and J lost 2 bases, with 5 bases between them. The germline V gene encodes CDR1 SGHRS and CDR2 YFSETQ. The sample was unsorted PBMCs, taken more than 2.2 years before starting antiretroviral therapy. The receptor comes from a woman between 25 and 40 years old with HIV. The chain links TRBV5-1 to TRBJ1-2, with D unresolved. The CDR3 protein is CASSLERNYGYTF. The CDR3 DNA follows: TGCGCCAGCAGCTTGGAAAGGAACTATGGCTACACCTTC.